Following are 10 T cell receptor beta chains from one sample sequenced in a study of shared clonotypes between healthy human individuals. Repertoires were generated with immunoSEQ multiplex PCR, while TCRdb's copy carries only in-frame clones and drops some. Among 470,000 or so clones listed, 60% to 80% were seen once. Sequenced material: PBMCs. These receptors were taken from a middle-aged woman in good health. Some clones in this sample may be carry-over from other donors' samples.

This clone was counted a few times. The V and J genes are TRBV2 and TRBJ2-1; D uncertain. The germline V and J ends were trimmed by 4 bases and 6 bases, with 10 bases remaining between them. The CDR3 loop spans 13 amino acids. Germline loops: CDR1 SNHLY, CDR2 FYNNEI. This CDR3 is CASSVENRNEQFF. The CDR3 DNA reads TGTGCCAGCAGTGTGGAGAACCGCAATGAGCAGTTCTTC. Variable domain in full (rest from reference TRBV2 and TRBJ2-1): EPEVTQTPSHQVTQMGQEVILRCVPISNHLYFYWYRQILGQKVEFLVSFYNNEISEKSEIFDDQFSVERPDGSNFTLKIRSTKLEDSAMYFCASSVENRNEQFFGPGTRLTVL.

This clone has a single count. A much larger clone is a single base away; this may be a read error. The chain is built from TRBV11-3 and TRBJ2-7, with TRBD1 as a possible D gene (6 bases). The CDR3 totals 10 residues. Germline V gene lookup returns CDR1 SGHNT and CDR2 YENEEA. Trimming removed 8 bases at V and 8 bases at J, with 10 bases between. The CDR3 nucleotides are TGTGCCAGCGGACAGTACAAGCAGTACTTC. Translated: CASGQYKQYF.

The chain is built from TRBV25-1 and TRBJ2-7; D perhaps matches TRBD1 (5 bases). Germline V gene lookup returns CDR1 MGHDK and CDR2 SYGVNS. V was trimmed by 3 bases and J by 6 bases, leaving 21 bases between them. This CDR3 spans 16 amino acids. The CDR3 here is CASSDPGQGQYGEQYF. CDR3 nucleotides: TGTGCCAGCAGTGATCCCGGGCAGGGCCAATACGGCGAGCAGTACTTC.

The V call is TRBV11-2, the J call TRBJ1-6; a weak D match, TRBD1 (6 bases). The germline V and J ends were trimmed by 2 bases and 5 bases, with 7 bases remaining between them. The CDR3 extends over 14 amino acids. Germline V lookup: CDR1 SGHAT, CDR2 FQNNGV. The CDR3 is CASSLSGDNSPLHF. CDR3 nucleotide sequence: TGTGCCAGCAGCTTATCAGGGGATAATTCACCCCTCCACTTT.

V and J are TRBV6-1 and TRBJ1-4; D is unresolved. Deletions cut 6 bases from V and 7 bases from J, with 6 bases between. In germline, CDR1 is MNHNS, CDR2 SASEGT. This CDR3 has 11 residues. The CDR3 protein is CASSLGEKLFF. The CDR3 DNA sequence: TGTGCCAGCAGCCTCGGTGAAAAACTGTTTTTT.

The chain employs TRBV6-1 and TRBJ2-5; the match to TRBD1 covers 11 bases. Germline V gene data show CDR1 as MNHNS and CDR2 as SASEGT. The trim removed 4 bases at V and 5 bases at J, leaving 6 bases unmatched. This CDR3 spans 15 amino acids. The CDR3 nucleotides are TGTGCCAGCAGTGTAGGGACAGGGGGTATTGAGACCCAGTACTTC. Translation: CASSVGTGGIETQYF.

This clone was recorded a few times. This chain uses TRBV18 with TRBJ1-5; D may be TRBD1 (6 bases). The CDR3 extends over 13 amino acids. V lost 3 bases and J 4 bases, leaving 7 bases between the germline ends. From germline, CDR1 is KGHSH and CDR2 LQKENI. The CDR3 is CASSPDRNQPQHF. The CDR3 nucleotides read TGTGCCAGCTCACCGGACAGAAATCAGCCCCAGCATTTT.

V gene TRBV7-2 combines with J gene TRBJ1-5; D uncertain. The CDR3 length is 13 residues. Trimming left V 2 bases short and J 3 bases short, with 5 bases between. Per germline, CDR1 SGHTA and CDR2 FQGNSA. The CDR3 loop is CASSLTVNQPQHF. The CDR3 DNA is TGTGCCAGCAGCTTAACGGTCAATCAGCCCCAGCATTTT.

The V gene is TRBV27, the J gene TRBJ1-5, with 9 bases that match TRBD1. With 10 bases clipped from V and 6 bases from J, the junction kept 4 bases outside the gene matches. Germline loops: CDR1 MNHEY, CDR2 SMNVEV (reference sequence). This CDR3 contains 12 residues. The CDR3 region is CATRQGGQPQHF. The CDR3 DNA reads TGTGCCACCCGACAGGGGGGTCAGCCCCAGCATTTT.

This chain uses TRBV7-2 with TRBJ2-5; maybe TRBD2 (5 bases). CDR1 is SGHTA and CDR2 is FQGNSA in the germline V gene. CDR3 length: 14 residues. V dropped 3 bases and J dropped 4 bases, with 12 bases sitting between them. The CDR3 DNA follows: TGTGCCAGCAGCTTCCGGGGAGACCGAGAGACCCAGTACTTC. It is translated as CASSFRGDRETQYF. The full variable domain, completed using reference TRBV7-2 and TRBJ2-5, is GAGVSQSPSNKVTEKGKDVELRCDPISGHTALYWYRQSLGQGLEFLIYFQGNSAPDKSGLPSDRFSAERTGGSVSTLTIQRTQQEDSAVYLCASSFRGDRETQYFGPGTRLLVL.